A single sample gave rise to the 10 T cell receptor beta chains below, sequenced in a study of radiation and T cells in renal cell carcinoma (dated by TCRdb to 2019 to 2021). The library was obtained by the immunoSEQ multiplex PCR assay. TCRdb re-hosts the immuneACCESS table, in-frame sequences only. Its copies lack some clones; in the studies checked, an unresolved V gene accounts for under half of them, and the cause for the rest is not known. For this sample the table gives tens of thousands of clones, of which 70% to 90% were detected only once. Together, the top ten hold nearly 6% of the sample. Explained via the paper, the time point label denotes: blood 4 weeks post-SBRT, at nephrectomy. In the paper's terms, the treatment or condition label means: 15 Gy SBRT to primary tumor, nephrectomy 4 weeks later. The sample was blood, taken from a patient whose treatment included radiotherapy and nephrectomy. These receptors originate from a woman between 65 and 79 years old with renal cell carcinoma.

The chain has TRBV9 and TRBJ2-2; D not certain. Germline V CDR1 and CDR2: SGDLS, YYNGEE. Trimming stripped 7 bases from V and 0 bases from J, with 7 bases between. The CDR3 covers 13 residues. DNA of the CDR3: TGTGCCAGCGGCCCCGCGAACACCGGGGAGCTGTTTTTT. Protein: CASGPANTGELFF.

This clone has at least ten counts. This sequence joins TRBV21-1 and TRBJ2-2; the table's D call of TRBD1 was not tested on the DNA. TRBV21-1 represents a pseudogene. The CDR3 is made up of 18 amino acids. CDR3 sequence reads: CASSKGWTGLPNTGELFF. Here the CDR3 DNA reads TGTGCCAGCAGCAAAGGGTGGACAGGGTTACCGAACACCGGGGAGCTGTTTTTT.

V is TRBV7-9 and J is TRBJ1-1; D possibly corresponds to TRBD1 (5 bases). The CDR3 is 14 amino acids. V was trimmed by 5 bases and J by 0 bases, leaving 10 bases between them. Germline CDR1 reads SEHNR; CDR2 reads FQNEAQ (reference sequence). The CDR3 DNA follows: TGTGCCAGCAGCGGCAGACAGATGAACACTGAAGCTTTCTTT. It codes for CASSGRQMNTEAFF.

The chain carries TRBV30 and TRBJ2-2; 11 bases match TRBD2. From germline, CDR1 is GTSNPN and CDR2 SVGIG (reference sequence). V was pared by 8 bases and J by 6 bases, with 11 bases of the junction left unmatched. The length of the CDR3 is 15 residues. Here the CDR3 reads CAESRVAGGPGELFF. In DNA form, the CDR3 reads TGTGCCGAATCTCGGGTAGCGGGGGGGCCCGGGGAGCTGTTTTTT.

This clone was detected only once. The genes are TRBV4-3 and TRBJ1-1; no reliable D call. The CDR3 spans 15 residues. V was clipped by 4 bases and J by 1 base, with 13 bases between them. Germline V gene lookup returns CDR1 LGHNA and CDR2 YSLEER. Written as DNA, the CDR3 is TGCGCCAGCAGCCCGACCGGACTTACGAACACTGAAGCTTTCTTT. This translates into CASSPTGLTNTEAFF.

The chain links TRBV5-6 to TRBJ1-2; no clear D. Germline V gives CDR1 SGHDT, CDR2 YYEEEE. The CDR3 runs 14 residues. The V end was cut by 1 base, the J end by 4 bases, with 11 bases between. CDR3 in DNA: TGTGCCAGCAGCTTGATCTGGAACGCCTATGGCTACACCTTC. It yields the protein CASSLIWNAYGYTF.

The V gene is TRBV7-2, the J gene TRBJ2-5; D is tentatively TRBD1 or TRBD2 (5 bases each). CDR1 is SGHTA, CDR2 FQGNSA, per germline. Deletions cut 1 base from V and 6 bases from J, with 12 bases between. CDR3 length: 14 residues. The CDR3: CASSLGPGPQTQYF. CDR3 bases: TGTGCCAGCAGCTTAGGTCCGGGACCCCAGACCCAGTACTTC.

The chain combines TRBV19 with TRBJ1-2; 8 bases agree with TRBD1. V lost 5 bases to trimming and J lost 8 bases; unmatched junction nucleotides: 13. The CDR3 is 15 residues long. In germline, CDR1 is LNHDA, CDR2 SQIVND (reference sequence). The CDR3 sequence: CASSLMTGALYGYTF. The DNA for the CDR3 is TGTGCCAGTAGTCTAATGACAGGGGCTTTGTACGGCTACACCTTC.

The chain couples TRBV27 to TRBJ1-1; D is uncertain. V was trimmed by 7 bases and J by 3 bases, leaving 12 bases between them. The length of the CDR3 is 13 residues. Germline CDR1 is MNHEY and CDR2 is SMNVEV (reference sequence). The CDR3 DNA is TGTGCCAGCATAGGGCAGCTCTACACTGAAGCTTTCTTT. Residues: CASIGQLYTEAFF.

The rearrangement links TRBV9 to TRBJ1-4; the D gene is possibly TRBD1 (5 bases). CDR3 length: 13 residues. CDR1 and CDR2 (germline): SGDLS, YYNGEE. Between the trimmed V and J ends, which lost 7 bases and 3 bases, there was a span of 10 bases. The CDR3 nucleotides are TGTGCCAGCGGGGGGGTCCCTAATGAAAAACTGTTTTTT. Translated, it gives CASGGVPNEKLFF. Filled out from reference TRBV9 and TRBJ1-4, the complete variable domain reads DSGVTQTPKHLITATGQRVTLRCSPRSGDLSVYWYQQSLDQGLQFLIQYYNGEERAKGNILERFSAQQFPDLHSELNLSSLELGDSALYFCASGGVPNEKLFFGSGTQLSVL.